This TCR beta chain originates from a study of T-cell memory formation after mild COVID-19. CDR1 is LGHDT, CDR2 YNNKEL, per germline (reference sequence). CDR3 size: 14 residues. The ends lost 6 bases at V and 7 bases at J; junction bases unmatched: 6. TCRdb re-analysed the 5' RACE reads in MiXCR, keeping a single row per CDR3 protein. The sample lists 550,000 to 700,000 distinct CDR3 sequences, 18% seen once, with 12% in the top ten. This receptor was obtained from an adult woman who had mild COVID-19 (a few samples of this study predate the infection). Cell type and time point are not known. The specimen was PBMCs or a T cell subset sorted from them (not recorded which). The chain has TRBV3-1 and TRBJ1-6; 7 bases are shared with TRBD1. The CDR3 coding sequence is TGTGCCAGCAGAAAGGGACAGATGAATTCACCCCTCCACTTT. Its translation is CASRKGQMNSPLHF.